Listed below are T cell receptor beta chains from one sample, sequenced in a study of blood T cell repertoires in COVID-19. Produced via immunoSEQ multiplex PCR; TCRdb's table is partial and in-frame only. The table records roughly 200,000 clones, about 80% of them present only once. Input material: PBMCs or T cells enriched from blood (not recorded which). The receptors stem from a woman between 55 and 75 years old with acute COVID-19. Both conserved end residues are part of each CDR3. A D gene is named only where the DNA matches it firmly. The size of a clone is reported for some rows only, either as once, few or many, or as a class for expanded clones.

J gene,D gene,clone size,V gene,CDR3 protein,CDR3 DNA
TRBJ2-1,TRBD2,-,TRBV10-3,CAISDVTRAGSVEQFF,TGTGCCATCAGTGACGTGACTAGAGCGGGAAGTGTTGAGCAGTTCTTC
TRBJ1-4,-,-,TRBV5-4,CASSLQLGSLNEKLFF,TGTGCCAGCAGCTTACAATTAGGGAGCCTTAATGAAAAACTGTTTTTT
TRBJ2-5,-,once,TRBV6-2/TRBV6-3,CASSYTDRVMETQYF,TGTGCCAGCAGTTACACGGACAGAGTGATGGAGACCCAGTACTTC
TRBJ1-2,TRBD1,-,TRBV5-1,CASTKDRGSHYGYTF,TGCGCCAGTACAAAAGACAGGGGGTCTCACTATGGCTACACCTTC
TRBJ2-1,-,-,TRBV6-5,CASRSAGWDEQFF,TGTGCCAGCAGGTCGGCGGGATGGGATGAGCAGTTCTTC
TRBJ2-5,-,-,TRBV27,CASSYGTRGRETQYF,TGTGCCAGCAGTTACGGGACTAGGGGGCGAGAGACCCAGTACTTC
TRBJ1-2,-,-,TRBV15,CATSRDRYGYTF,TGTGCCACCAGCAGAGATCGGTATGGCTACACCTTC
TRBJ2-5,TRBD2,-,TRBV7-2,CASSFPGLGQETQYF,TGTGCCAGCAGCTTTCCGGGACTAGGGCAGGAGACCCAGTACTTC
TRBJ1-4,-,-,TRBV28,CASSPPETNEKLFF,TGTGCCAGCAGTCCCCCGGAGACTAATGAAAAACTGTTTTTT
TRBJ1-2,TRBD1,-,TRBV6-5,CARGQNYGYTF,TGTGCCAGGGGACAGAACTATGGCTACACCTTC
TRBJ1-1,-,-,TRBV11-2,CASKREQRFRGNTEAFF,TGTGCCAGTAAAAGGGAGCAGAGGTTCAGGGGGAACACTGAAGCTTTCTTT
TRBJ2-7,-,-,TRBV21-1,CASSNQRSYEQYF,TGTGCCAGCAGCAATCAAAGGAGCTACGAGCAGTACTTC
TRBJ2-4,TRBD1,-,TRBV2,CASSLGQGAKNIQYF,TGTGCCAGCAGTCTTGGACAGGGGGCCAAAAACATTCAGTACTTC
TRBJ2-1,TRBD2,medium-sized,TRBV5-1,CASSLVRAGGNEQFF,TGCGCCAGCAGCTTGGTGAGAGCGGGAGGTAATGAGCAGTTCTTC
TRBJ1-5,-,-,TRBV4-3,CASSQESGVGQPQHF,TGCGCCAGCAGCCAAGAGTCCGGGGTTGGTCAGCCCCAGCATTTT
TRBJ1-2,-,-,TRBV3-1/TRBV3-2,CASSQAGPYGYTF,TGTGCCAGCAGCCAAGCAGGGCCCTATGGCTACACCTTC
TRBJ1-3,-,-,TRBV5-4,CASSTQTGQSSGNTIYF,TGTGCCAGCAGCACCCAGACAGGCCAGAGCTCTGGAAACACCATATATTTT
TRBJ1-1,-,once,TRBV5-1,CASSLAEGTEAFF,TGCGCCAGCAGCTTGGCCGAGGGTACTGAAGCTTTCTTT
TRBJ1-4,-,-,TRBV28,CASSGRTAQANEKLFF,TGTGCCAGCAGTGGAAGGACAGCGCAGGCTAATGAAAAACTGTTTTTT
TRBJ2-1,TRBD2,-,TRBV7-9,CASSGGRGGLNEQFF,TGTGCCAGCAGTGGCGGGCGGGGGGGCTTAAATGAGCAGTTCTTC
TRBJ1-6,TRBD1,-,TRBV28,CASSPNGQGKAPLHF,TGTGCCAGCAGTCCGAACGGACAGGGGAAGGCACCCCTCCACTTT
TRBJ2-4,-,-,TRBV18,CASSGFREKNIQYF,TGTGCCAGCTCAGGGTTCCGGGAGAAAAACATTCAGTACTTC
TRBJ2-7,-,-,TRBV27,CASSLRAIGGYTDSYEQYF,TGTGCCAGCAGTTTAAGAGCTATAGGCGGGTATACTGATTCCTACGAGCAGTACTTC
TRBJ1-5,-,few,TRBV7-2,CASSLGGATGSQPQHF,TGTGCCAGCAGCTTGGGAGGTGCAACAGGTTCCCAGCCCCAGCATTTT
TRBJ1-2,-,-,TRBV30,CACPAGRSYGYTF,TGTGCCTGCCCCGCGGGACGGTCCTATGGCTACACCTTC
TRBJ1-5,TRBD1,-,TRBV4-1,CASSPLGDREGWNQPQHF,TGCGCCAGCAGCCCCCTAGGTGACAGGGAAGGTTGGAATCAGCCCCAGCATTTT
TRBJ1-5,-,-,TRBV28,CASSFRGDSNQPQHF,TGTGCCAGCAGTTTTCGGGGGGATAGCAATCAGCCCCAGCATTTT
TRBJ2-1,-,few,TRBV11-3,CASSLDGVYQFF,TGTGCCAGCAGCTTAGATGGTGTCTACCAGTTCTTC
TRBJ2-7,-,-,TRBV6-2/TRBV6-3,CASSRRGDSPYEQYF,TGTGCCAGCAGTCGGAGGGGGGACAGCCCCTACGAGCAGTACTTC
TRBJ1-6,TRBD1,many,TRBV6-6,CASSLSGQGILSSPLHF,TGTGCCAGCAGTCTATCCGGACAGGGGATCCTTAGTTCACCCCTCCACTTT
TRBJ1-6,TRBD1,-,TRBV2,CASPGGTGDSPLHF,TGTGCCAGCCCCGGCGGGACAGGGGATTCACCCCTCCACTTT
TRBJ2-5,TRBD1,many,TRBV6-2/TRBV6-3,CASGRQGQTQYF,TGTGCCAGCGGCCGACAGGGGCAGACCCAGTACTTC
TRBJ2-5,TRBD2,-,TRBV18,CASSPASGGQETQYF,TGTGCCAGCTCACCAGCTAGCGGGGGACAAGAGACCCAGTACTTC
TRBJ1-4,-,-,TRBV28,CASSSQDSLVYEKLFF,TGTGCCAGCAGTTCCCAGGACAGCCTGGTATATGAAAAACTGTTTTTT
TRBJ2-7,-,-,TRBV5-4,CASSFGGGISYEQYF,TGTGCCAGCAGCTTCGGCGGCGGAATCTCCTACGAGCAGTACTTC
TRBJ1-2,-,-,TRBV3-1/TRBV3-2,CASSQVYAGASNYGYTF,TGTGCCAGCAGCCAAGTATATGCAGGGGCCTCTAACTATGGCTACACCTTC
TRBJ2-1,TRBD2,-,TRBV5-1,CASSLVPTSGIYNEQFF,TGCGCCAGCAGCTTGGTCCCGACTAGCGGAATCTACAATGAGCAGTTCTTC
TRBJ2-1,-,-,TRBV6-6,CASSYERYYNEQFF,TGTGCCAGCAGTTACGAGCGGTACTACAATGAGCAGTTCTTC
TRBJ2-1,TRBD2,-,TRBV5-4,CASSFTSGGANEQFF,TGTGCCAGCAGCTTTACTAGCGGGGGGGCCAATGAGCAGTTCTTC
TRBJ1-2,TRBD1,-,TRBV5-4,CASSYPDRDYGYTF,TGTGCCAGCAGCTATCCGGACAGGGACTATGGCTACACCTTC
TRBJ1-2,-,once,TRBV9,CASSVATGRFGGYTF,TGTGCCAGCAGCGTAGCTACAGGGCGGTTCGGCGGCTACACCTTC
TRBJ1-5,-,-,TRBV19,CASSIQGPQPQHF,TGTGCCAGTAGTATACAGGGTCCTCAGCCCCAGCATTTT
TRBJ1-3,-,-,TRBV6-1,CASSDRGNSGNTIYF,TGTGCCAGCAGTGATCGGGGAAACTCTGGAAACACCATATATTTT
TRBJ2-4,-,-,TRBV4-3,CASSQDPSADIQYF,TGCGCCAGCAGCCAAGACCCCTCCGCGGACATTCAGTACTTC
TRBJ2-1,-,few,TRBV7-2,CASSFFRTDEQFF,TGTGCCAGCAGCTTCTTTCGGACTGACGAGCAGTTCTTC
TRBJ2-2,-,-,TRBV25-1,CASSEYSRGTGTGELFF,TGTGCCAGCAGTGAATACAGCCGGGGGACGGGCACCGGGGAGCTGTTTTTT
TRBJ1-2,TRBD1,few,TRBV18,CASSQDRVTGYTF,TGTGCCAGCTCACAAGACAGGGTAACTGGCTACACCTTC
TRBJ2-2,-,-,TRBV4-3,CASSQTAGADTGELFF,TGCGCCAGCAGCCAAACCGCAGGGGCGGACACCGGGGAGCTGTTTTTT